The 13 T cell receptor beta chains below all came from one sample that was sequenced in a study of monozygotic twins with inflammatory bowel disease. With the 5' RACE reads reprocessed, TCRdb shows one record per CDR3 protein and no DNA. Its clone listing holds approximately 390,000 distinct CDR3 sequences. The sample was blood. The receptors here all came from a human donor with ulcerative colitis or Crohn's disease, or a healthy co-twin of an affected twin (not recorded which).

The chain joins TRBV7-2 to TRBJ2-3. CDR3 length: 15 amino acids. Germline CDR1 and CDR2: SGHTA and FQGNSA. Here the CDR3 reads CASSLAQGQHDTQYF. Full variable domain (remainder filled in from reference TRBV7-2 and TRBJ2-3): GAGVSQSPSNKVTEKGKDVELRCDPISGHTALYWYRQSLGQGLEFLIYFQGNSAPDKSGLPSDRFSAERTGGSVSTLTIQRTQQEDSAVYLCASSLAQGQHDTQYFGPGTRLTVL.

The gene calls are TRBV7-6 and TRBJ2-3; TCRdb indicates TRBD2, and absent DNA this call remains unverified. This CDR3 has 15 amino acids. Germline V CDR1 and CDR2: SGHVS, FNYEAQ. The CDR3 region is CASSPSPGGPDTQYF.

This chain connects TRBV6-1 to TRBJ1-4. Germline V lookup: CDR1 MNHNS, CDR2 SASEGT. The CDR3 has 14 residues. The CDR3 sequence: CASAKRVLDEKLFF.

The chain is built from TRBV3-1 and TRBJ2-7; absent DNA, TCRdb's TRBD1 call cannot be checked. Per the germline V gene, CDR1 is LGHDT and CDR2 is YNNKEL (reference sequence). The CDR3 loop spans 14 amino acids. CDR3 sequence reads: CASSRTTGVHEQYF.

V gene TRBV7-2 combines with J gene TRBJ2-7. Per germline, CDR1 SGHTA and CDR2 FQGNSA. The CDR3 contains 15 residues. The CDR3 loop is CASSLASGGPREQYF.

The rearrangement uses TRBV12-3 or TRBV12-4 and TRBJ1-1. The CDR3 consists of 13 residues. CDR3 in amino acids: CASSPGEGAEAFF.

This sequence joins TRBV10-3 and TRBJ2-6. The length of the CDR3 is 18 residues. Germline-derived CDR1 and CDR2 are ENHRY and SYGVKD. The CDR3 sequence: CAISRMGTGISGANVLTF.

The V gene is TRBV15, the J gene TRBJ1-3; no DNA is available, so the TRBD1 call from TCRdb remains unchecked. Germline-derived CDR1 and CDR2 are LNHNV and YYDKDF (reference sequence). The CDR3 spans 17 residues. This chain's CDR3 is CATSVMGQGLSGNTIYF.

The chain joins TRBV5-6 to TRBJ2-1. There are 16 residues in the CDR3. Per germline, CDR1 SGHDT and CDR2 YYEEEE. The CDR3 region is CASSLMGRSIWNEQFF. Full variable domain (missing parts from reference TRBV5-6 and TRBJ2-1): DAGVTQSPTHLIKTRGQQVTLRCSPKSGHDTVSWYQQALGQGPQFIFQYYEEEERQRGNFPDRFSGHQFPNYSSELNVNALLLGDSALYLCASSLMGRSIWNEQFFGPGTRLTVL.

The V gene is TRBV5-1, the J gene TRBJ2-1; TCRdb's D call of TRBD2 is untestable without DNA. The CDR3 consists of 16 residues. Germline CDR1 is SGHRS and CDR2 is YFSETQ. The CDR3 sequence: CASSFMLAEGYNEQFF.

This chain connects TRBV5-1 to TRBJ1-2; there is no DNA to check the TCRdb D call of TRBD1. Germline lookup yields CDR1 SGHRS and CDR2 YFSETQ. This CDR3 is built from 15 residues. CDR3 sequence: CASSLDQQGEYGYTF.

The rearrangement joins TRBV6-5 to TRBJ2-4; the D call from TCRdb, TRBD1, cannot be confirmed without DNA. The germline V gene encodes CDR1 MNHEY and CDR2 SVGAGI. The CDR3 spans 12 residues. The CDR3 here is CASRDGKNIQYF.

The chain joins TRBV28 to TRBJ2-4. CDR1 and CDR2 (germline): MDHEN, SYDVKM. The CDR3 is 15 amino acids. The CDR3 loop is CASSDPPTFVNIQYF.